Presented here are 22 T cell receptor beta chains from one specimen sequenced in a study of blood T cell repertoires in COVID-19. TCRdb keeps only in-frame clones here, not all; method: immunoSEQ multiplex PCR. Seen here are roughly 230,000 clones, about 85% observed once, and the top ten hold about 8%. Sequencing was carried out using peripheral blood. The receptor set was obtained from a woman of 80 years or more with acute or convalescent COVID-19.

The chain employs TRBV19 and TRBJ1-1; D is ambiguous. Germline CDR1 is LNHDA and CDR2 is SQIVND (reference sequence). With 5 bases removed from V and 11 bases from J, the gap between germline ends came to 15 bases. The CDR3 is 12 residues long. In nucleotides, the CDR3 is TGTGCCAGTAGTCCGCTTCGAGGAAGGGCTTTCTTT. Its protein product is CASSPLRGRAFF.

This chain joins TRBV7-8 and TRBJ1-6; possible D gene TRBD1, 5 bases. V was clipped by 0 bases and J by 8 bases, with 8 bases between them. CDR1 is SGHVS and CDR2 is FQNEAQ in the germline V gene. The CDR3 runs to 14 residues. The CDR3 DNA follows: TGTGCCAGCAGCTTAGCGAAGGGGTATTCACCCCTCCACTTT. Its translation: CASSLAKGYSPLHF.

The table lists this clone with a count of one. Distinct nucleotide sequences in the sample also encode this CDR3. This chain uses TRBV6-5 with TRBJ1-2; 8 bases are a match to TRBD1. V was clipped by 3 bases and J by 0 bases; unmatched bases: 3. Germline V gene sequence: CDR1 MNHEY, CDR2 SVGAGI. There are 15 residues in the CDR3. The CDR3 DNA sequence: TGTGCCAGCAGTTATGGACAGGGAGCTAACTATGGCTACACCTTC. Protein product: CASSYGQGANYGYTF.

V usage is TRBV7-2 and J usage is TRBJ2-1; 7 nucleotides match TRBD2. Germline V gene sequence: CDR1 SGHTA, CDR2 FQGNSA. V dropped 7 bases and J dropped 7; count of bases not matched to a gene: 7. This CDR3 has 13 residues. The CDR3 DNA follows: TGTGCCAGCAACGCGGGAGTCAGGAATGAGCAGTTCTTC. It translates to CASNAGVRNEQFF.

This sequence joins TRBV6-1 and TRBJ2-2, with D maybe TRBD2 (7 bases). V was cut by 6 bases and J by 6 bases, with 20 bases left in between. Germline V CDR1 and CDR2: MNHNS, SASEGT. The CDR3 covers 16 residues. The CDR3 protein is CASSEIRGRGSGELFF. The CDR3 coding sequence is TGTGCCAGCAGCGAAATTAGAGGGAGGGGGTCCGGGGAGCTGTTTTTT.

The chain links TRBV4-1 to TRBJ1-2, with D unclear. The CDR3 is 14 residues long. V was shortened by 0 bases and J by 2 bases, with 7 bases between the two germline ends. Germline CDR1 MGHRA, CDR2 YSYEKL. In nucleotides, the CDR3 is TGCGCCAGCAGCCAAGATCCCCAGAACTATGGCTACACCTTC. It specifies CASSQDPQNYGYTF.

The chain uses TRBV30 and TRBJ2-5, with 8 bases aligning to TRBD2. The germline V gene encodes CDR1 GTSNPN and CDR2 SVGIG (reference sequence). Unmatched junction bases numbered 4, after V lost 3 bases and J lost 4 bases. The CDR3 length is 13 residues. The CDR3 loop reads CAWSYRGGETQYF. CDR3 nucleotide sequence: TGTGCCTGGAGCTACCGGGGGGGAGAGACCCAGTACTTC.

J is TRBJ1-5 and V is TRBV6-5, with 8 bases lining up with TRBD1. CDR1 and CDR2 from the germline V gene are MNHEY and SVGAGI. The CDR3 is made up of 15 amino acids. V was pared by 6 bases and J by 0 bases, with 4 bases of the junction left unmatched. DNA for the CDR3: TGTGCCAGCAGGGACAGGGCTGGTAGCAATCAGCCCCAGCATTTT. Its protein is CASRDRAGSNQPQHF.

V is TRBV19 and J is TRBJ2-1, with TRBD2 identical over 12 bases. The V gene end was trimmed by 3 bases and the J gene end by 1 base; junction bases not matched to a gene: 4. From germline, CDR1 is LNHDA and CDR2 SQIVND (reference sequence). The CDR3 length is 17 residues. In DNA, the CDR3 is TGTGCCAGTAGTATGAGGCTAGCGGGGGGGTCCTACAATGAGCAGTTCTTC. Translated: CASSMRLAGGSYNEQFF.

This clone was observed once. This sequence joins TRBV7-6 and TRBJ2-7; D uncertain. Germline values: CDR1 SGHVS, CDR2 FNYEAQ. The CDR3 has 14 amino acids. Trimming cost V 1 base and J 0 bases, with 7 bases left between them. The CDR3 nucleotides read TGTGCCAGCAGCTTAGATAGTAGCTCCTACGAGCAGTACTTC. This translates into CASSLDSSSYEQYF. The full variable domain, with the rest looked up from reference TRBV7-6 and TRBJ2-7, is GAGVSQSPRYKVTKRGQDVALRCDPISGHVSLYWYRQALGQGPEFLTYFNYEAQQDKSGLPNDRFSAERPEGSISTLTIQRTEQRDSAMYRCASSLDSSSYEQYFGPGTRLTVT.

V and J are TRBV27 and TRBJ1-2; D call uncertain. CDR1 is MNHEY and CDR2 is SMNVEV in the germline V gene (reference sequence). V shed 0 bases and J shed 5 bases, with 13 bases lying between them. The CDR3 is 15 amino acids. DNA for the CDR3: TGTGCCAGCAGTTTATCCTACACCCCGGGGTATGGCTACACCTTC. It is translated as CASSLSYTPGYGYTF.

This chain joins TRBV2 and TRBJ1-3, with 9 bases fitting TRBD1. This CDR3 has 14 residues. Germline V CDR1 and CDR2: SNHLY, FYNNEI. V was pared by 11 bases and J by 4 bases, with 9 bases of the junction left unmatched. The CDR3 DNA reads TGTGCCGGGGAACAGGGGGCGTCCGGAAACACCATATATTTT. It yields the protein CAGEQGASGNTIYF.

The chain recombines TRBV7-2 with TRBJ1-1; no clear D. This CDR3 contains 14 residues. In germline, CDR1 is SGHTA, CDR2 FQGNSA. V was cut by 1 base and J by 8 bases, with 14 bases left in between. As DNA, the CDR3 is TGTGCCAGCAGCTTAGATGGAGGGTCTAAGGAAGCTTTCTTT. This gives the protein CASSLDGGSKEAFF. Full variable domain (rest looked up from reference TRBV7-2 and TRBJ1-1): GAGVSQSPSNKVTEKGKDVELRCDPISGHTALYWYRQSLGQGLEFLIYFQGNSAPDKSGLPSDRFSAERTGGSVSTLTIQRTQQEDSAVYLCASSLDGGSKEAFFGQGTRLTVV.

The V gene is TRBV24-1, the J gene TRBJ2-5; TRBD2 matches at 7 bases. This CDR3 spans 14 amino acids. CDR1 and CDR2 (germline): KGHDR, SFDVKD. Trimming removed 10 bases from V and 2 bases from J; junction bases left unmatched: 9. The DNA of the CDR3 is TGTGCCACATCAGAAGCGGGGCGACAAGAGACCCAGTACTTC. It is translated as CATSEAGRQETQYF.

The V call is TRBV3-1 (or the pseudogene TRBV3-2), the J call TRBJ2-7, with 8 positions matching TRBD2. Losses at the gene ends were 4 bases for V and 0 bases for J; bases not matched to a gene: 5. The length of the CDR3 is 15 residues. CDR1 is LGHDT, CDR2 YNNKEL, per germline (reference sequence). The CDR3 region is CASSPLAGTSYEQYF. In DNA, the CDR3 is TGTGCCAGCAGCCCGTTAGCGGGAACCTCCTACGAGCAGTACTTC.

The rearrangement links TRBV14 to TRBJ1-1, with D possibly TRBD1 on 6 matching bases. V was cut by 6 bases and J by 5 bases, with 13 bases left in between. Per the germline V gene, CDR1 is SGHDN and CDR2 is FVKESK. This CDR3 contains 13 residues. CDR3 residues: CASSRTQGTEAFF. In DNA form, the CDR3 reads TGTGCCAGCAGTAGGACTCAGGGGACTGAAGCTTTCTTT.

The V and J genes are TRBV5-4 and TRBJ1-1, with 10 bases lining up with TRBD1. Germline CDR1 SGHNT, CDR2 YYREEE (reference sequence). This CDR3 region has 14 residues. V lost 5 bases, J lost 11 bases, and 12 bases stayed unmatched. This CDR3 reads CASSYRDRGLRAFF. CDR3 DNA sequence: TGTGCCAGCAGTTACCGGGACAGGGGTCTACGGGCTTTCTTT.

The DNA for the CDR3 is TGTGCCAGCAGAAGGACAGGGGCCAATAACTATGGCTACACCTTC. Amino acids: CASRRTGANNYGYTF. The gene calls are TRBV2 and TRBJ1-2; 9 bases match TRBD1. The junction had 6 bases not matched to a gene; V was cut back by 6 bases and J by 1 base. The CDR3 covers 15 residues. CDR1 is SNHLY and CDR2 is FYNNEI in the germline V gene.

The chain uses TRBV4-1 and TRBJ2-1; D may be TRBD1 (5 bases). Trimming left V 1 base short and J 3 bases short, with 10 bases between. The CDR3 is made up of 15 amino acids. Looked up from germline, CDR1 is MGHRA and CDR2 is YSYEKL. The CDR3 protein is CASSQVQGIYNEQFF. CDR3 in DNA: TGCGCCAGCAGCCAAGTCCAGGGAATCTACAATGAGCAGTTCTTC.

The gene calls are TRBV3-1 (or the pseudogene TRBV3-2) and TRBJ2-7; perhaps TRBD2 as D (6 bases). The CDR3 consists of 16 residues. Germline CDR1 and CDR2: LGHDT and YNNKEL (reference sequence). The ends were cut back, 1 base at V and 3 bases at J, with 16 bases in the middle. The CDR3 DNA sequence: TGTGCCAGCAGCCAAGGAGGTGGCGGGATTAGCTACGAGCAGTACTTC. It yields the protein CASSQGGGGISYEQYF.

The rearrangement links TRBV5-1 to TRBJ2-1; TRBD2 is a possible D gene (8 bases). Looked up from germline, CDR1 is SGHRS and CDR2 is YFSETQ. Between the trimmed V and J ends, which lost 4 bases and 1 base, there was a span of 21 bases. The CDR3 has 18 residues. The CDR3 region is CASSEGALAGLSYNEQFF. The DNA of the CDR3 is TGCGCCAGCAGCGAGGGGGCCTTAGCGGGACTTTCCTACAATGAGCAGTTCTTC.

The rearrangement uses TRBV5-1 and TRBJ2-7, with 12 bases identical to TRBD1. The germline CDR1 and CDR2 sequences are SGHRS and YFSETQ. The V gene end was trimmed by 3 bases and the J gene end by 5 bases; junction bases not matched to a gene: 12. The CDR3 has 17 residues. CDR3 bases: TGCGCCAGCAGCTCCAACCCCACGGGACAGGGGGCCAACGAGCAGTACTTC. It specifies CASSSNPTGQGANEQYF.